The rows below give T cell receptor beta chains drawn from one sample of a study of blood T cell repertoires in COVID-19. Sequenced by immunoSEQ multiplex PCR; TCRdb stores in-frame clones only, minus some. The sample lists 250,000 to 300,000 clones; 65% to 90% were seen once. The sample was PBMCs or T cells enriched from blood (not recorded which). The receptors stem from a man between 18 and 29 years old who had recovered from COVID-19. Both conserved end residues are part of each CDR3. D genes are given only for firm matches. Clone size is not always given. Where it is, it says once, few, many or a class for expanded clones.

v_gene: TRBV9; d_gene: TRBD2; j_gene: TRBJ2-1; abundance: .; CDR3nt: TGTGCCAGCAGCCCCCATTTAGCGGGTATACTCAATGAGCAGTTCTTC; CDR3aa: CASSPHLAGILNEQFF
v_gene: TRBV15; d_gene: TRBD1; j_gene: TRBJ1-5; abundance: .; CDR3nt: TGTGCCACCAGCAGGGAGACAGGGGGCGTCGGTCAGCCCCAGCATTTT; CDR3aa: CATSRETGGVGQPQHF
v_gene: TRBV11-3; d_gene: TRBD2; j_gene: TRBJ2-5; abundance: .; CDR3nt: TGTGCCAGCAGCAGACGAGCGATAGCGGGAGAAGAGACCCAGTACTTC; CDR3aa: CASSRRAIAGEETQYF
v_gene: TRBV23-1; d_gene: .; j_gene: TRBJ1-1; abundance: .; CDR3nt: TGCGCCAGCAGTCAATCGGGGAGGGAGGAGAGGATGAACACTGAAGCTTTCTTT; CDR3aa: CASSQSGREERMNTEAFF
v_gene: TRBV6-5; d_gene: TRBD1; j_gene: TRBJ1-2; abundance: once; CDR3nt: TGTGCCAGCAGTTACTCCGGGACAGGGGTGGATTATGGCTACACCTTC; CDR3aa: CASSYSGTGVDYGYTF
v_gene: TRBV6-5; d_gene: .; j_gene: TRBJ2-7; abundance: .; CDR3nt: TGTGCCTCAAGCGGCGGCCGGCCGGAACAGTACTTC; CDR3aa: CASSGGRPEQYF
v_gene: TRBV6-6; d_gene: .; j_gene: TRBJ1-1; abundance: once; CDR3nt: TGTGCCAGCAGTTACTCAGAAGCGAACACTGAAGCTTTCTTT; CDR3aa: CASSYSEANTEAFF
v_gene: TRBV7-9; d_gene: .; j_gene: TRBJ2-7; abundance: .; CDR3nt: TGTGCCAGCAGCTTAGCTTGGAGATACGAGCAGTACTTC; CDR3aa: CASSLAWRYEQYF
v_gene: TRBV2; d_gene: .; j_gene: TRBJ1-1; abundance: .; CDR3nt: TGTGCCAGCAGACAGGCGAACACTGAAGCTTTCTTT; CDR3aa: CASRQANTEAFF
v_gene: TRBV30; d_gene: .; j_gene: TRBJ2-7; abundance: .; CDR3nt: TGTGCCTGGAGTTCTGGGGCAGGTCGTAACTCCTACGAGCAGTACTTC; CDR3aa: CAWSSGAGRNSYEQYF
v_gene: TRBV18; d_gene: .; j_gene: TRBJ2-2; abundance: .; CDR3nt: TGTGCCAGCTCACCTAGACAGATGAACACCGGGGAGCTGTTTTTT; CDR3aa: CASSPRQMNTGELFF
v_gene: TRBV5-4; d_gene: .; j_gene: TRBJ2-3; abundance: .; CDR3nt: TGTGCCAGCAGCTTGGCAGGGATAGATACGCAGTATTTT; CDR3aa: CASSLAGIDTQYF
v_gene: TRBV13; d_gene: TRBD1; j_gene: TRBJ1-1; abundance: .; CDR3nt: TGTGCCAGCAGCTTTGATGGACAGGTTAAGAACACTGAAGCTTTCTTT; CDR3aa: CASSFDGQVKNTEAFF
v_gene: TRBV2; d_gene: TRBD1; j_gene: TRBJ1-6; abundance: .; CDR3nt: TGTGCCAGCGACAGGGAGGCTCCCTATAATTCACCCCTCCACTTT; CDR3aa: CASDREAPYNSPLHF
v_gene: TRBV30; d_gene: .; j_gene: TRBJ1-2; abundance: .; CDR3nt: TGTGCCTGGAGGAGAGGCGCTAACTATGGCTACACCTTC; CDR3aa: CAWRRGANYGYTF
v_gene: TRBV5-4; d_gene: TRBD2; j_gene: TRBJ2-1; abundance: .; CDR3nt: TGTGCCAGCAGCTATAGCGGGAGGGGTACGTTTAATGAGCAGTTCTTC; CDR3aa: CASSYSGRGTFNEQFF
v_gene: TRBV28; d_gene: .; j_gene: TRBJ2-1; abundance: .; CDR3nt: TGTGCCAGCAGTTTCCGTCACGGTGAGCAGTTCTTC; CDR3aa: CASSFRHGEQFF
v_gene: TRBV2; d_gene: .; j_gene: TRBJ1-1; abundance: .; CDR3nt: TGTGCCAGCAGTGATTTGGGGCACACTGAAGCTTTCTTT; CDR3aa: CASSDLGHTEAFF
v_gene: TRBV5-1; d_gene: TRBD2; j_gene: TRBJ2-1; abundance: .; CDR3nt: TGCGCCAGCAGCTTGGTTATTCAGCGGGGTGGCGGCGATGAGCAGTTCTTC; CDR3aa: CASSLVIQRGGGDEQFF
v_gene: TRBV3-1/TRBV3-2; d_gene: TRBD1; j_gene: TRBJ2-2; abundance: .; CDR3nt: TGTGCCAGCAGCCAACGCCAGGGGGCCGGGGTTCCCGGGGAGCTGTTTTTT; CDR3aa: CASSQRQGAGVPGELFF
v_gene: TRBV6-5; d_gene: TRBD1; j_gene: TRBJ1-2; abundance: .; CDR3nt: TGTGCCAGCAGCCGAAACAGGGGTCGTGGCTACACCTTC; CDR3aa: CASSRNRGRGYTF
v_gene: TRBV4-1; d_gene: TRBD2; j_gene: TRBJ2-3; abundance: .; CDR3nt: TGCGCCAGCAGCCCCCGGGGGCGGGAGGTGATAGATACGCAGTATTTT; CDR3aa: CASSPRGREVIDTQYF
v_gene: TRBV5-4; d_gene: TRBD1; j_gene: TRBJ1-2; abundance: .; CDR3nt: TGTGCCAGCAGCTTTACCGGGACAGGGGACGGCTACACCTTC; CDR3aa: CASSFTGTGDGYTF
v_gene: TRBV2; d_gene: .; j_gene: TRBJ2-3; abundance: .; CDR3nt: TGTGCCAGCAGTGAAGGCAGGGCGAGCACAGATACGCAGTATTTT; CDR3aa: CASSEGRASTDTQYF
v_gene: TRBV7-9; d_gene: TRBD1; j_gene: TRBJ1-3; abundance: once; CDR3nt: TGTGCCAGCAGCGAAGCAACAGGGGGCACTGGAAACACCATATATTTT; CDR3aa: CASSEATGGTGNTIYF
v_gene: TRBV7-3; d_gene: TRBD1; j_gene: TRBJ2-1; abundance: .; CDR3nt: TGTGCCAGCAGCTCCGGGACAGGGAAATACAATGAGCAGTTCTTC; CDR3aa: CASSSGTGKYNEQFF
v_gene: TRBV5-1; d_gene: .; j_gene: TRBJ2-3; abundance: .; CDR3nt: TGCGCCAGCAGCTTGGGGGTAGCGCCGGTAGATACGCAGTATTTT; CDR3aa: CASSLGVAPVDTQYF
v_gene: TRBV11-3; d_gene: .; j_gene: TRBJ2-4; abundance: .; CDR3nt: TGTGCCAGCAGCCTCTTGGGCAGGGGAGGGAAAAACATTCAGTACTTC; CDR3aa: CASSLLGRGGKNIQYF
v_gene: TRBV9; d_gene: TRBD1; j_gene: TRBJ1-1; abundance: .; CDR3nt: TGTGCCAGCAGCGGGAGGGACAGACTGAACACTGAAGCTTTCTTT; CDR3aa: CASSGRDRLNTEAFF
v_gene: TRBV11-2; d_gene: .; j_gene: TRBJ2-5; abundance: .; CDR3nt: TGTGCCAGCAGCTTACTCTTCCGCGGGGGGCCAGGGGGGACCCAGTACTTC; CDR3aa: CASSLLFRGGPGGTQYF
v_gene: TRBV5-8; d_gene: .; j_gene: TRBJ2-5; abundance: .; CDR3nt: TGTGCCAGCAGCTTGGGCCACGGGTTTTGGCTACAAGAGACCCAGTACTTC; CDR3aa: CASSLGHGFWLQETQYF
v_gene: TRBV14; d_gene: TRBD1; j_gene: TRBJ1-2; abundance: .; CDR3nt: TGTGCCAGCAGCCGCGGACAGGGAGGAACCTATGGCTACACCTTC; CDR3aa: CASSRGQGGTYGYTF
v_gene: TRBV7-4; d_gene: TRBD1; j_gene: TRBJ1-1; abundance: .; CDR3nt: TGTGCCAGCAGCAAATCCGGGACAGTGAACACTGAAGCTTTCTTT; CDR3aa: CASSKSGTVNTEAFF
v_gene: TRBV14; d_gene: .; j_gene: TRBJ1-2; abundance: once; CDR3nt: TGTGCCAGCAGCCAGATGACCGACGGGGGCTACACCTTC; CDR3aa: CASSQMTDGGYTF
v_gene: TRBV6-5; d_gene: .; j_gene: TRBJ2-2; abundance: .; CDR3nt: TGTGCCAGCATCCGATCCCAAAAACTCCCCGGGGAGCTGTTTTTT; CDR3aa: CASIRSQKLPGELFF
v_gene: TRBV7-9; d_gene: TRBD2; j_gene: TRBJ2-1; abundance: .; CDR3nt: TGTGCCAGCAGCTTAGCCCAGGGACTAGCGGGAGTACATGAGCAGTTCTTC; CDR3aa: CASSLAQGLAGVHEQFF
v_gene: TRBV19; d_gene: .; j_gene: TRBJ2-1; abundance: .; CDR3nt: TGTGCCAGTAGTATAGACCCCCCGGGGAGCGGGTGGGACAATGAGCAGTTCTTC; CDR3aa: CASSIDPPGSGWDNEQFF
v_gene: TRBV23-1; d_gene: .; j_gene: TRBJ2-7; abundance: few; CDR3nt: TGCGCCAGCAGTCAAGGAGGATCTGCCTACGAGCAGTACTTC; CDR3aa: CASSQGGSAYEQYF
v_gene: TRBV24-1; d_gene: .; j_gene: TRBJ1-1; abundance: .; CDR3nt: TGTGCCACCAGTGATAACCGGACACAGAACGTTATGAACACTGAAGCTTTCTTT; CDR3aa: CATSDNRTQNVMNTEAFF
v_gene: TRBV28; d_gene: .; j_gene: TRBJ2-6; abundance: .; CDR3nt: TGTGCCAGCAGTTTCTCGGTCGTGAGCTCTGGGGCCAACGTCCTGACTTTC; CDR3aa: CASSFSVVSSGANVLTF
v_gene: TRBV6-4; d_gene: .; j_gene: TRBJ1-2; abundance: .; CDR3nt: TGTGCCAGCAGTGAGGTCAGGGAAAGGTACACCTTC; CDR3aa: CASSEVRERYTF
v_gene: TRBV7-8; d_gene: TRBD2; j_gene: TRBJ2-7; abundance: .; CDR3nt: TGTGCCAGCAGTCCTAGCGGGGGGGCGGAGTACGAGCAGTACTTC; CDR3aa: CASSPSGGAEYEQYF
v_gene: TRBV3-1/TRBV3-2; d_gene: .; j_gene: TRBJ1-1; abundance: .; CDR3nt: TGTGCCAGCAGCCCAGAGATTACAGAGAACATGAACACTGAAGCTTTCTTT; CDR3aa: CASSPEITENMNTEAFF
v_gene: TRBV5-4; d_gene: TRBD1; j_gene: TRBJ1-4; abundance: .; CDR3nt: TGTGCCAGCAGCTTATCCGCCGGACAGGGCTACGAAAAACTGTTTTTT; CDR3aa: CASSLSAGQGYEKLFF
v_gene: TRBV30; d_gene: TRBD2; j_gene: TRBJ2-1; abundance: .; CDR3nt: TGTGCCTGGAGGGGAGCGGGGGCTTCGTTCTTC; CDR3aa: CAWRGAGASFF
v_gene: TRBV2; d_gene: .; j_gene: TRBJ1-2; abundance: .; CDR3nt: TGTGCCAGCAAGCCTCGTGAGGGGGGGATCTATGGCTACACCTTC; CDR3aa: CASKPREGGIYGYTF
v_gene: TRBV10-3; d_gene: .; j_gene: TRBJ2-6; abundance: .; CDR3nt: TGTGCCATCAGTGACGGGAGCTCTGGGGCCAACGTCCTGACTTTC; CDR3aa: CAISDGSSGANVLTF
v_gene: TRBV5-1; d_gene: TRBD1; j_gene: TRBJ2-1; abundance: .; CDR3nt: TGCGCCAGCAGCTCGTCACAGGGGTGGGATGAGCAGTTCTTC; CDR3aa: CASSSSQGWDEQFF
v_gene: TRBV19; d_gene: .; j_gene: TRBJ1-6; abundance: .; CDR3nt: TGTGCCAGTAGTATCGGAGGATCACCCCTCCACTTT; CDR3aa: CASSIGGSPLHF
v_gene: TRBV5-1; d_gene: TRBD2; j_gene: TRBJ2-5; abundance: .; CDR3nt: TGCGCCAGCAGTTCTAGCGGAGCCCAAGAGACCCAGTACTTC; CDR3aa: CASSSSGAQETQYF
v_gene: TRBV10-2; d_gene: .; j_gene: TRBJ1-5; abundance: .; CDR3nt: TGCGCCAGCAAAGGACAGAAGGAGAGCAATCAGCCCCAGCATTTT; CDR3aa: CASKGQKESNQPQHF
v_gene: TRBV2; d_gene: TRBD1; j_gene: TRBJ2-7; abundance: .; CDR3nt: TGTGCCAGCAGTGGGGACAGCTACGAGCAGTACTTC; CDR3aa: CASSGDSYEQYF
v_gene: TRBV19; d_gene: .; j_gene: TRBJ1-1; abundance: .; CDR3nt: TGTGCCAGTACTCTGGGGCGGACTGAAGCTTTCTTT; CDR3aa: CASTLGRTEAFF
v_gene: TRBV23-1; d_gene: TRBD1; j_gene: TRBJ1-5; abundance: .; CDR3nt: TGCGCCAGCAGACAGGGGGTAGGGTCGGGTCAGCCCCAGCATTTT; CDR3aa: CASRQGVGSGQPQHF
v_gene: TRBV6-5; d_gene: .; j_gene: TRBJ2-1; abundance: .; CDR3nt: TGTGCCAGCACTATCTATGTGAGTGAGCAGTTCTTC; CDR3aa: CASTIYVSEQFF